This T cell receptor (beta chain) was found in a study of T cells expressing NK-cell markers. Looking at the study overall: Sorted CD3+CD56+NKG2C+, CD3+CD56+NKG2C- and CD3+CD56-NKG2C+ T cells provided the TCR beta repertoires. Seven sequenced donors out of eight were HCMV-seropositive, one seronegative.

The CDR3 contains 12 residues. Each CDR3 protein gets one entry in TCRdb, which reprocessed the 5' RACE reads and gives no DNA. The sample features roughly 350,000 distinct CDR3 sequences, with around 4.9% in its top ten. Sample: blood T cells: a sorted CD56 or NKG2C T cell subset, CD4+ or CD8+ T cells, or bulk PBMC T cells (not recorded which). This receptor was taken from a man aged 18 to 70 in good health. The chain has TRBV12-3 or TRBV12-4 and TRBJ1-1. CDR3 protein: CASSLRRSEAFF.